The entry that follows covers one T cell receptor (beta chain) sequence. Its target is unknown. The CDR3 extends over 15 amino acids. CDR1 and CDR2 (germline): LNHDA, SQIVND (reference sequence). The ends lost 8 bases at V and 8 bases at J; junction bases unmatched: 14. This record belongs to a study of cytomegalovirus exposure and HLA in healthy donors. The primer mix had 60 Vbeta and 13 Jbeta primers. Produced via immunoSEQ multiplex PCR; TCRdb's table is partial and in-frame only. The table has roughly 150,000 clones, more than 9.5% seen once; the top ten hold 1.8%. General observations from the study: It was reportedly the case that the classifier diagnosed cytomegalovirus status with high specificity and sensitivity. Later analysis suggested most CMV-associated TCR beta chains were HLA-restricted. In an earlier analysis, most TCR beta V segments were productive about 87% or about 30% of the time. Serostatus for CMV was the only available immune exposure information.

Sequencing was done on a sample of PBMCs. V and J are TRBV19 and TRBJ1-4; 7 bases match TRBD1. The clonotype comes from a man aged 45 to 65 in good health and CMV-seronegative. The CDR3 is CASSTNQGEREKLFF. In DNA form, the CDR3 reads TGTGCCAGTTCTACCAATCAGGGGGAGAGGGAAAAACTGTTTTTT.